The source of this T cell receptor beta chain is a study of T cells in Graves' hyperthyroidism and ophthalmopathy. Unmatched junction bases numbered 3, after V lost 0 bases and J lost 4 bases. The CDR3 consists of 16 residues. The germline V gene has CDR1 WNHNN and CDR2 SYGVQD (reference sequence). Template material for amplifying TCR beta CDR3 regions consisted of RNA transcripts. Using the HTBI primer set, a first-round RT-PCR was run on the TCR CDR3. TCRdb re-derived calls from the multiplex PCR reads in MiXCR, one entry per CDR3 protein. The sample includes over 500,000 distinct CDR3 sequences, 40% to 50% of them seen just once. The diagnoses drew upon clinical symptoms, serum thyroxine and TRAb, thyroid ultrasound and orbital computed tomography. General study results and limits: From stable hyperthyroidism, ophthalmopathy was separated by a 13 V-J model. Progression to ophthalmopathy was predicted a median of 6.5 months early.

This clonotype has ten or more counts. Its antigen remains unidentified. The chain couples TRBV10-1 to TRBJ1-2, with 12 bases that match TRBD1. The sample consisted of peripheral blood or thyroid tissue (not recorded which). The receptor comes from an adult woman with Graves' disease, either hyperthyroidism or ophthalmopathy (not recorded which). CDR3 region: CASSESGTGGIYGYTF. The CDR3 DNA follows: TGCGCCAGCAGTGAGTCGGGGACAGGGGGCATCTATGGCTACACCTTC.